This TCR beta chain was captured by sequencing in a study of CD8 T cells in Susac syndrome. With random hexamers, reverse transcription was performed on roughly 0.45 to 1 ug of RNA. TCRdb fed the immunoSEQ multiplex PCR reads into MiXCR, producing one record per CDR3 protein. The sample carries around 170,000 distinct CDR3 sequences, 90% to 95% recorded once. The T cells that were sequenced for TCR beta were CD8+ and CD4+ cells from blood. V dropped 3 bases and J dropped 6 bases, with 13 bases sitting between them. The CDR3 has 14 residues. The source is a human donor with multiple sclerosis. The specimen was CD8+ T cells from PBMCs. V usage is TRBV12-3 or TRBV12-4 and J usage is TRBJ2-3; maybe TRBD1 (5 bases). CDR3 protein: CASSFYQGRDTQYF. The CDR3, as DNA: TGTGCCAGCAGTTTTTACCAGGGTCGGGATACGCAGTATTTT.